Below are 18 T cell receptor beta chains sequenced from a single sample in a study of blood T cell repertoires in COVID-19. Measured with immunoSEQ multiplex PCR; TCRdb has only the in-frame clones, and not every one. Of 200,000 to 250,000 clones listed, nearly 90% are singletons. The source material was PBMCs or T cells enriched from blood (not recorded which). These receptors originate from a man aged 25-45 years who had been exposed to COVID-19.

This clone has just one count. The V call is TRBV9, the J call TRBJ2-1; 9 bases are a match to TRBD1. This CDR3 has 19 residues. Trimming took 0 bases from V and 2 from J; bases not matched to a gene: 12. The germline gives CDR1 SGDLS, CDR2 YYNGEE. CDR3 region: CASSVVGAYGTGPYNEQFF. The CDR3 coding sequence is TGTGCCAGCAGCGTAGTGGGAGCCTACGGGACAGGGCCCTACAATGAGCAGTTCTTC. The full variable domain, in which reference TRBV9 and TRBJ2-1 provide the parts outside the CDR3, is DSGVTQTPKHLITATGQRVTLRCSPRSGDLSVYWYQQSLDQGLQFLIQYYNGEERAKGNILERFSAQQFPDLHSELNLSSLELGDSALYFCASSVVGAYGTGPYNEQFFGPGTRLTVL.

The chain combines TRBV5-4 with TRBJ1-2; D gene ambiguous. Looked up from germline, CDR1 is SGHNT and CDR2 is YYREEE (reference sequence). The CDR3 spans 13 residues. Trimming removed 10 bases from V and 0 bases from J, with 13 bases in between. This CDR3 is CASAVRANYGYTF. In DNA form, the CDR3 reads TGTGCCTCGGCGGTGAGGGCTAACTATGGCTACACCTTC. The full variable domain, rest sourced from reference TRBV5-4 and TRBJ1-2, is ETGVTQSPTHLIKTRGQQVTLRCSSQSGHNTVSWYQQALGQGPQFIFQYYREEENGRGNFPPRFSGLQFPNYSSELNVNALELDDSALYLCASAVRANYGYTFGSGTRLTVV.

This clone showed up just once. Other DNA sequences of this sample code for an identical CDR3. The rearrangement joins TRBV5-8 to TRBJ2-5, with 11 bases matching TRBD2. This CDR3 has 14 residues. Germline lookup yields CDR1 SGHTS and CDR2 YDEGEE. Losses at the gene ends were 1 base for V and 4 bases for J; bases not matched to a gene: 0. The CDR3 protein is CASSLLAGGETQYF. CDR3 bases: TGTGCCAGCAGCTTGCTAGCGGGGGGAGAGACCCAGTACTTC. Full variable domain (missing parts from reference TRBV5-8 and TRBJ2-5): EAGVTQSPTHLIKTRGQQATLRCSPISGHTSVYWYQQALGLGLQFLLWYDEGEERNRGNFPPRFSGRQFPNYSSELNVNALELEDSALYLCASSLLAGGETQYFGPGTRLLVL.

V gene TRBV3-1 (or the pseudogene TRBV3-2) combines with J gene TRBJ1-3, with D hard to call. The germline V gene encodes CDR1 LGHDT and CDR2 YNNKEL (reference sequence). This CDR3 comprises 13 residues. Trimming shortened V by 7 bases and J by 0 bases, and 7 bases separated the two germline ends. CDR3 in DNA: TGTGCCAGCACCGGTAGCTCTGGAAACACCATATATTTT. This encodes CASTGSSGNTIYF.

CDR3 residues: CAITRDRVFSDGYTF. The CDR3, as DNA: TGTGCCATCACGCGGGACAGGGTCTTTTCGGATGGCTACACCTTC. The chain uses TRBV2 and TRBJ1-2; 9 positions agree with TRBD1. Germline CDR1 is SNHLY and CDR2 is FYNNEI. V was clipped by 10 bases and J by 6 bases; unmatched bases: 15. The CDR3 length is 15 residues.

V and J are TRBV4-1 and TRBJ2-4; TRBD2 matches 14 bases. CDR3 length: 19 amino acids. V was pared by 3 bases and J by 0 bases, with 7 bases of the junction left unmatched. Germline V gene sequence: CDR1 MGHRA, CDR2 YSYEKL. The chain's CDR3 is CASSHKTSGGEGAKNIQYF. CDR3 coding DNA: TGCGCCAGCAGCCACAAGACTAGCGGGGGGGAGGGAGCCAAAAACATTCAGTACTTC.

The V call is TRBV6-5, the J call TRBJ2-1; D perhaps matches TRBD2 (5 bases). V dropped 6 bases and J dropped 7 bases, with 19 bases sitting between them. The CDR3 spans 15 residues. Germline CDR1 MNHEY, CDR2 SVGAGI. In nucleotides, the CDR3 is TGTGCCAGCAGGCCACCGGGGTCTAGGTTGAATGAGCAGTTCTTC. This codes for CASRPPGSRLNEQFF.

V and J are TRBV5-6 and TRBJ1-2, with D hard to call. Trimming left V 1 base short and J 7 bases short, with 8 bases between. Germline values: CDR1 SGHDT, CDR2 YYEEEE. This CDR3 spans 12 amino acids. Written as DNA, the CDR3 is TGTGCCAGCAGCTTGAGCGTGAGTGGCTACACCTTC. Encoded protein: CASSLSVSGYTF. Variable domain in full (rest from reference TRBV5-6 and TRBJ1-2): DAGVTQSPTHLIKTRGQQVTLRCSPKSGHDTVSWYQQALGQGPQFIFQYYEEEERQRGNFPDRFSGHQFPNYSSELNVNALLLGDSALYLCASSLSVSGYTFGSGTRLTVV.

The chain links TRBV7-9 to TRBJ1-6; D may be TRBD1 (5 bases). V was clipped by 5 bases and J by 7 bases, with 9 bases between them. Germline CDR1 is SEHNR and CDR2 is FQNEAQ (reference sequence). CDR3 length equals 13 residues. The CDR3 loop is CASSGQRNSPLHF. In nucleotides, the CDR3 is TGTGCCAGCAGCGGACAAAGAAATTCACCCCTCCACTTT.

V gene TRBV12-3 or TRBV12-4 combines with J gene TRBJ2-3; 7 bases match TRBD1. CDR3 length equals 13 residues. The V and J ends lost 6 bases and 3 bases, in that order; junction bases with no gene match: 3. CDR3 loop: CASRTGITDTQYF. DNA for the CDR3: TGTGCCAGCAGGACAGGGATTACAGATACGCAGTATTTT.

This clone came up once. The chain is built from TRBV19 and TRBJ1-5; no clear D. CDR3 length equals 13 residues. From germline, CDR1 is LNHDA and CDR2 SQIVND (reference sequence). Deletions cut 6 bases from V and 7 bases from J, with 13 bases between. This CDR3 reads CASSLGERQPQHF. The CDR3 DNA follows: TGTGCCAGTAGCCTCGGGGAACGGCAGCCCCAGCATTTT.

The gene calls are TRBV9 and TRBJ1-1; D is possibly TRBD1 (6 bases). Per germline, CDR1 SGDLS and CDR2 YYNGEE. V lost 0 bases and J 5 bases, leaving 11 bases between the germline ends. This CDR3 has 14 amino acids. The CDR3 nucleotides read TGTGCCAGCAGCGTAGCCGGGGGGCGAACTGAAGCTTTCTTT. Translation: CASSVAGGRTEAFF. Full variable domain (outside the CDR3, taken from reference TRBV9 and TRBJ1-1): DSGVTQTPKHLITATGQRVTLRCSPRSGDLSVYWYQQSLDQGLQFLIQYYNGEERAKGNILERFSAQQFPDLHSELNLSSLELGDSALYFCASSVAGGRTEAFFGQGTRLTVV.

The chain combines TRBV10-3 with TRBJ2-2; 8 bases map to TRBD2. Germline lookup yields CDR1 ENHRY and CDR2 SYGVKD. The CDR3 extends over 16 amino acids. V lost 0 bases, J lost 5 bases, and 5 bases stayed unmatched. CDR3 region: CAISESGTRYTGELFF. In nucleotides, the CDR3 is TGTGCCATCAGTGAGTCGGGGACTAGGTATACCGGGGAGCTGTTTTTT.

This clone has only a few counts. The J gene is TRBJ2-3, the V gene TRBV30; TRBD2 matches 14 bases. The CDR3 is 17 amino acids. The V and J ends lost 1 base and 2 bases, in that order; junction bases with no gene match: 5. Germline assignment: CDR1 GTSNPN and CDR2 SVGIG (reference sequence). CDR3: CAWSAGLAGDITDTQYF. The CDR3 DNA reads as TGTGCCTGGAGTGCGGGACTAGCGGGGGATATCACAGATACGCAGTATTTT. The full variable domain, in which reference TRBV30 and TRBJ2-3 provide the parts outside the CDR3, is SQTIHQWPATLVQPVGSPLSLECTVEGTSNPNLYWYRQAAGRGLQLLFYSVGIGQISSEVPQNLSASRPQDRQFILSSKKLLLSDSGFYLCAWSAGLAGDITDTQYFGPGTRLTVL.

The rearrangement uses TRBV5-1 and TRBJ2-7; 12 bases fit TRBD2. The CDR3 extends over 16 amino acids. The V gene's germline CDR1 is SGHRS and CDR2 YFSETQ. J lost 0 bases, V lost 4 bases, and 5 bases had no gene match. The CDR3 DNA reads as TGCGCCAGCAGCAGGACTAGCGGGGTCGGCTCCTACGAGCAGTACTTC. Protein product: CASSRTSGVGSYEQYF.

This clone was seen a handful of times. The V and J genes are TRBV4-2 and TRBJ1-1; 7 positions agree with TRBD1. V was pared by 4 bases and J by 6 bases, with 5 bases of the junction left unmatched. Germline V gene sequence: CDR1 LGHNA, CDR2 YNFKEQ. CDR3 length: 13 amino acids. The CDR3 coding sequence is TGTGCCAGCAGCCGCGACAGGGAACCTGAAGCTTTCTTT. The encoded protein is CASSRDREPEAFF.

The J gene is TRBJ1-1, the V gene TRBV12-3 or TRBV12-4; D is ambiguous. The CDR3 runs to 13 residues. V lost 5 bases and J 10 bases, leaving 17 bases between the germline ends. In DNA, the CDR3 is TGTGCCAGCAGTAACCGGGCCCTCGGAGGAGCTTTCTTT. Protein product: CASSNRALGGAFF.

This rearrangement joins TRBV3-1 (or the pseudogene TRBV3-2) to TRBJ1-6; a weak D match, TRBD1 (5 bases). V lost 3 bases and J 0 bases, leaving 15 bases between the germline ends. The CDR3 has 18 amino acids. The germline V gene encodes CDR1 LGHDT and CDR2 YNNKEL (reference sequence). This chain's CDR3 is CASSQTPGGSSYNSPLHF. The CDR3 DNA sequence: TGTGCCAGCAGCCAGACCCCCGGGGGGAGCTCCTATAATTCACCCCTCCACTTT.